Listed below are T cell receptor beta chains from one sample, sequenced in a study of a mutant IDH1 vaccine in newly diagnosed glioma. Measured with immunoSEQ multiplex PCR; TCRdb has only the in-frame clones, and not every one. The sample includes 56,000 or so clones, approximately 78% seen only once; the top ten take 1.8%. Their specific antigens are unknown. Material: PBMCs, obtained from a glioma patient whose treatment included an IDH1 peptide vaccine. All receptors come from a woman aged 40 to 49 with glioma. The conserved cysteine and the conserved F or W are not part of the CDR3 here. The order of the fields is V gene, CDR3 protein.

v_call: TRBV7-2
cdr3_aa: ASSLIGTDTQY

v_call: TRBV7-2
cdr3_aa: ASSSNTGQNYNEQF

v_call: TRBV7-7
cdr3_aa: ASSPFLRSGGAF

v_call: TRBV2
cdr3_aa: ASRSPLFSNQPQH

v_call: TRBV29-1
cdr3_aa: SVGEDSNQPQH

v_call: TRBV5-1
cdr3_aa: ASSLRMVGSGETQY

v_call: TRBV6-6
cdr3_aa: ASTEVSSYEQY

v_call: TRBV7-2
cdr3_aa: ASSSGGGAFDEQF

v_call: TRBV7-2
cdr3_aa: ASSLGEWTGPEQY

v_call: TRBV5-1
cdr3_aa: ASSLSPAETQY

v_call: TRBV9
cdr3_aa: ASSVDGDYTDTQY

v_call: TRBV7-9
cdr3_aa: ASSLDGNTGELF

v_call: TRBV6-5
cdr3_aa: ASGFQETQY

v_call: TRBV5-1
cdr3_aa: ASSSSLGVGTEAF

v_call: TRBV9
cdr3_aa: ASSVVMAPGELF

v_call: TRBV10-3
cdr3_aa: AISLGLGRDTQY

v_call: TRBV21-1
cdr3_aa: ASSKARMEKLF

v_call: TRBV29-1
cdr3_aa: SVATSNYGYT

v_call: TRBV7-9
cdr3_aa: ASSAGQRSSYNEQF

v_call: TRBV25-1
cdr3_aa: ASSLPGPHTDTQY

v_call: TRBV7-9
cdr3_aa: ASSLTRGEETQY

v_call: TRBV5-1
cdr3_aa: ASSLAGGVAGNTIY

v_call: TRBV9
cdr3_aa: ASSVQGQETQY

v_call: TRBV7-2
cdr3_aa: ASSLPVLSYGYT

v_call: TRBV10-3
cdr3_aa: AISDSGGGAEAF

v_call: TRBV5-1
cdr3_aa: ASSLAGGLAGIQETQY

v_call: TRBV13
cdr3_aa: ASSLAGGREKLF

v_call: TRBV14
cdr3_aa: ASSQGLPGADEQY

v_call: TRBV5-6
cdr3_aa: ASSLVSRPDTQY

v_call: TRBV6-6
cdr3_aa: ASSYVGHYTDTQY

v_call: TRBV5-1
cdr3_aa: ASSETTGGVTYEQY

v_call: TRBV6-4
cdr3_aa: ANGGRADQPQH

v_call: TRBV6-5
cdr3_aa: ASRSIRGRTEAF

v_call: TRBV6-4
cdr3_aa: ASSDPEERGAYQETQY

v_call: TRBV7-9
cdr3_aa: ASSLARSGYEQY

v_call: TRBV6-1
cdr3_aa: ASSERAGHLNSPLH

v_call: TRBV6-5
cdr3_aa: ASSSQGLEAF

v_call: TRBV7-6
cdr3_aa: ASSPSVGNTIY

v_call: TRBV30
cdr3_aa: AWRQYYNEQF

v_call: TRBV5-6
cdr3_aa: ASSLFGVHGDKPQH

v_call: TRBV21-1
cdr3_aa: ASSHRTNGLTPQH

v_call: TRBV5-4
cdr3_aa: ASSLGVKGRGEQY

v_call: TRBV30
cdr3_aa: AWSRRRGPLYNEQF

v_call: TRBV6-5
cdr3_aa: ASSYGGQSYEQY

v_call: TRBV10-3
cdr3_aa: AISEGAYEQY

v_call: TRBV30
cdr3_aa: AWSRGTGNTIY

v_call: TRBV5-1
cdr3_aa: ASSLQGVDQPQH

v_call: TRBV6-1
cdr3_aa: ASSSFAGTEAF

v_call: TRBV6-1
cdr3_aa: ASSEAGQGSEKLF

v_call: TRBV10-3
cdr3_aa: AISDGGGGTNQPQH

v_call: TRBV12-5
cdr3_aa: ASGLGRQAGNEQF

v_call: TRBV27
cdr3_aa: ASSPDRGLSYEQY

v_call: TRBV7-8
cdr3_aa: ASSPNLANVLT

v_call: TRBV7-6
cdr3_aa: ASSPGTGRNTEAF